The 5 T cell receptor beta chains presented below share a single source sample, sequenced in a study of cytomegalovirus exposure and HLA in healthy donors. The primer mix had 60 Vbeta and 13 Jbeta primers. Only in-frame clones appear in the TCRdb table, and some are missing; sequencing was by immunoSEQ multiplex PCR. The sample includes 65,000 to 90,000 clones, around 72% of them seen just once. The sequenced sample consisted of PBMCs. Receptors were obtained from a woman in her thirties or forties in good health and CMV-seropositive.

This chain uses TRBV30 with TRBJ1-4; D unresolved. This CDR3 is 13 amino acids long. V lost 0 bases to trimming and J lost 8 bases, with 10 bases between them. Germline-derived CDR1 and CDR2 are GTSNPN and SVGIG (reference sequence). CDR3 protein: CAWSVQSAEKLFF. For the CDR3, the DNA is TGTGCCTGGAGTGTACAATCAGCGGAAAAACTGTTTTTT.

This clone appeared once. This chain links TRBV9 with TRBJ2-1; possibly TRBD2 for D (5 bases). V was cut by 3 bases and J by 3 bases, with 16 bases left in between. Looked up from germline, CDR1 is SGDLS and CDR2 is YYNGEE. The CDR3 consists of 16 residues. The CDR3 sequence: CASSALRRLGYNEQFF. In DNA, the CDR3 is TGTGCCAGCAGCGCACTTAGGAGGTTAGGCTACAATGAGCAGTTCTTC.

The chain is built from TRBV6-9 and TRBJ2-1; 12 nucleotides line up with TRBD2. The CDR3 is made up of 19 amino acids. The ends lost 4 bases at V and 8 bases at J; junction bases unmatched: 18. CDR1 is MNHGY, CDR2 SVAAGI, per germline. In DNA, the CDR3 is TGTGCCAGCAGTTCCCTACTAGCGGGGGGACACAGACCGTACGATGAGCAGTTCTTC. Translated: CASSSLLAGGHRPYDEQFF.

This clone was counted between two and nine times. The chain employs TRBV5-1 and TRBJ2-3; 9 positions match TRBD1. The CDR3 consists of 16 residues. The trim removed 4 bases at V and 2 bases at J, leaving 8 bases unmatched. Germline assignment: CDR1 SGHRS and CDR2 YFSETQ. The CDR3 DNA is TGCGCCAGCAGCGTACAGGGGGCCATTACCACAGATACGCAGTATTTT. Translated: CASSVQGAITTDTQYF.

This rearrangement joins TRBV19 to TRBJ1-5; 7 bases are a match to TRBD1. The CDR3 is made up of 14 amino acids. Trimming cost V 6 bases and J 4 bases; bases outside gene matches: 6. Germline CDR1 reads LNHDA; CDR2 reads SQIVND (reference sequence). The CDR3 region has the DNA TGTGCCAGTAGCGGGACAGCTCTAAATCAGCCCCAGCATTTT. Its protein product is CASSGTALNQPQHF.